This T cell receptor (beta chain) originates from a study of cytomegalovirus exposure and HLA in healthy donors. Overall study findings and caveats: An analysis that came later showed most CMV-associated TCR beta chains appearing HLA-restricted.

Trimming took 2 bases from V and 0 from J; bases not matched to a gene: 6. Germline CDR1 is MNHEY and CDR2 is SVGAGI. CDR3 length: 16 residues. The primer mix had 60 Vbeta and 13 Jbeta primers. Here immunoSEQ multiplex PCR was the method, and the copy in TCRdb shows in-frame clones only, minus some. The repertoire has 170,000 or so clones, 80% of them found once; the top ten carry 0.5% to 0.8%. Concerning this clone: The antigen is unknown.

This sequence joins TRBV6-5 and TRBJ1-1; 7 bases match TRBD1. The clonotype was recovered from a boy between 10 and 17 years old in good health and CMV-seronegative. The sample taken for sequencing was PBMCs. The CDR3 DNA follows: TGTGCCAGCAGTTACCTCGGACAGGACATGAACACTGAAGCTTTCTTT. As protein: CASSYLGQDMNTEAFF.